This TCR beta chain was found in a study of blood T cell repertoires in COVID-19 (dated by TCRdb to about 2020). With regard to the full study: Samples from collaborators originated in the United States, Italy and Spain and spanned both the acute and convalescent phases of COVID-19. The material from the prospective study consisted of cDNA or gDNA derived from T cells, B-cell-depleted T cells, or PBMCs. The dataset comprised deeply sampled blood TCRbeta repertoires from subjects exposed to, actively infected with, or recovered from COVID-19. The repertoires were made available in a free public database intended to serve as a resource for research on the immune response to SARS-CoV-2. Samples came from the ongoing ImmuneRACE study (first 160 participants) plus 1,254 subjects from 6 global collaborators. A de-identified subject ID, COVID-19 status, age in years and sex were almost always included in the sample metadata. HLA class I and class II types, where available, came from metadata supplied by the sample provider rather than from assay-based typing.

TCRbeta CDR3 regions were amplified from genomic DNA using the immunoSEQ Assay, a bias-controlled multiplex PCR. In the source study's methods: Nucleated cell counts per sample were estimated from amplification of reference gene primers within the assay. To quantify the absolute abundance of each unique TCRbeta CDR3 rearrangement, sequence reads were collapsed and filtered. For each sample, productive Simpson clonality was calculated as the square root of Simpson's diversity index across productive rearrangements. Sourced from immuneACCESS, this table was stored by TCRdb with only in-frame sequences that have V and J called. A share of the clones is absent; for the studies checked, an unresolved V gene accounts for under half, and the remainder has no known explanation. The DNA was the basis for D and trimming; V, J and clone size are from that table. The table for this sample lists more than 200,000 clones; 83% of them were counted only once. Clones ranked in the top ten supply about 8.1% of the sample.

The CDR3 covers 14 residues, taking in both the cysteine and the phenylalanine. The read is trimmed to its CDR3 DNA, 42 bases read in frame from base 1. The V end loses 1 base and the J end loses 7 bases, and a stretch of 13 bases separates them. CDR1 and CDR2 were assigned from the germline V gene (reference sequence) as LNHDA and SQIVND. In the case of this clone: The antigen it binds to is not known. No base-level quality is on record; no much larger clone is a single base apart.

Each collaborating institution followed its own protocols to collect whole blood in K2EDTA tubes. For TCRbeta analysis, collaborators shipped samples as frozen whole blood, isolated PBMCs, or DNA extracted from either of those sample types. Points the paper makes about the study in general: How much clinical and demographic metadata was included differed by source and by participant, and the metadata was provided uncurated.

Sequencing was performed on peripheral blood. The receptor was isolated from a woman aged 45-65 years with acute or convalescent COVID-19. The chain joins TRBV19 to TRBJ1-1; the D gene identity is not certain. The CDR3 reads as follows: CASSIAPFTVEAFF. In nucleotides, the sequence is TGTGCCAGTAGTATAGCCCCCTTTACAGTTGAAGCTTTCTTT.